The rows below give T cell receptor beta chains drawn from one sample of a study of CD4 T cells in relation to SARS-CoV-2 and coronaviruses. Clones were read by immunoSEQ multiplex PCR, and TCRdb kept only the in-frame ones, dropping some. The data hold some 60,000 clones, with 90% to 95% observed a single time. Sequenced: naive CD4+ T cells from PBMCs. Receptors were obtained from an adult with COVID-19. Each CDR3 is given with its conserved first and last residue. D genes are given only for firm matches. Clone size is stated in some rows and not others, as once, few, many or a class when expanded.

size | D | J | V | CDR3 | DNA
. | . | TRBJ2-5 | TRBV7-8 | CASSGGGGPRETQYF | TGTGCCAGCAGCGGAGGGGGAGGGCCTAGAGAGACCCAGTACTTC
. | . | TRBJ2-7 | TRBV28 | CASSFGSPFEQYF | TGTGCCAGCAGTTTTGGCAGTCCCTTCGAGCAGTACTTC
. | . | TRBJ2-5 | TRBV28 | CASSLVFGDLQETQYF | TGTGCCAGCAGTTTAGTTTTCGGGGACCTCCAAGAGACCCAGTACTTC
. | . | TRBJ1-4 | TRBV4-1 | CASSPHPRVGGEKLFF | TGCGCCAGCAGCCCACATCCCAGGGTAGGAGGCGAAAAACTGTTTTTT
. | TRBD1 | TRBJ1-6 | TRBV4-1 | CASRTPGQGLLHSPLHF | TGCGCCAGCCGAACCCCGGGACAGGGGCTCCTGCATTCACCCCTCCACTTT
. | . | TRBJ2-2 | TRBV5-4 | CASSLSPGENTGELFF | TGTGCCAGCAGCTTGTCGCCGGGGGAGAACACCGGGGAGCTGTTTTTT
. | . | TRBJ2-1 | TRBV9 | CASSVAGAYNEQFF | TGTGCCAGCAGCGTAGCTGGCGCATACAATGAGCAGTTCTTC
. | TRBD1 | TRBJ1-4 | TRBV5-6 | CASSSIGQGDNEKLFF | TGTGCCAGCAGCTCCATAGGACAGGGGGATAATGAAAAACTGTTTTTT
. | . | TRBJ1-4 | TRBV30 | CAWSALWATNEKLFF | TGTGCCTGGAGTGCACTCTGGGCAACTAATGAAAAACTGTTTTTT
. | . | TRBJ1-5 | TRBV30 | CAWSNRYNQPQHF | TGTGCCTGGAGTAATCGGTACAATCAGCCCCAGCATTTT
. | . | TRBJ1-1 | TRBV4-1 | CASSQESSGGWAFF | TGCGCCAGCAGCCAAGAAAGTTCTGGAGGTTGGGCTTTCTTT
. | . | TRBJ1-2 | TRBV29-1 | CSVEVMEGGNYGYTF | TGCAGCGTTGAGGTGATGGAGGGAGGGAACTATGGCTACACCTTC
. | TRBD1 | TRBJ1-6 | TRBV20-1 | CSASPRGFDSPLHF | TGCAGTGCTAGTCCCAGGGGGTTCGATTCACCCCTCCACTTT
. | . | TRBJ1-6 | TRBV18 | CASSTKGGNSPLHF | TGTGCCAGCTCGACCAAGGGAGGAAATTCACCCCTCCACTTT
. | . | TRBJ2-3 | TRBV27 | CASSHTRNFADPDTQYF | TGTGCCAGCAGTCATACCCGAAACTTTGCAGATCCAGATACGCAGTATTTT
. | TRBD1 | TRBJ1-4 | TRBV5-1 | CASKTSGTGAWEKLFF | TGCGCCAGCAAAACCTCCGGGACAGGGGCCTGGGAAAAACTGTTTTTT
. | . | TRBJ1-2 | TRBV6-5 | CASSQADYGYTF | TGTGCCAGCAGTCAGGCCGACTATGGCTACACCTTC
. | . | TRBJ2-3 | TRBV9 | CASSVEWGADTQYF | TGTGCCAGCAGCGTAGAGTGGGGCGCAGATACGCAGTATTTT
. | . | TRBJ2-6 | TRBV25-1 | CASSTPLSGANVLTF | TGTGCCAGCAGTACCCCCTTGTCTGGGGCCAACGTCCTGACTTTC
. | . | TRBJ2-5 | TRBV2 | CASSYLWEETQYF | TGTGCCAGCAGCTACCTGTGGGAAGAGACCCAGTACTTC
. | . | TRBJ2-5 | TRBV7-6 | CASSLLATKGETQYF | TGTGCCAGCAGCTTGCTAGCGACAAAAGGGGAGACCCAGTACTTC
. | TRBD1 | TRBJ1-2 | TRBV27 | CASSWTQGARGYTF | TGTGCCAGCAGTTGGACACAGGGGGCACGGGGCTACACCTTC
. | TRBD2 | TRBJ2-3 | TRBV27 | CASSLGRIAGGGRDTQYF | TGTGCCAGCAGCCTCGGGAGGATAGCGGGAGGAGGAAGGGATACGCAGTATTTT
. | . | TRBJ2-7 | TRBV5-1 | CASSLGRARIYEQYF | TGCGCCAGCAGCTTGGGGCGGGCCAGGATCTACGAGCAGTACTTC
. | . | TRBJ2-7 | TRBV27 | CASSFLGGPGEQYF | TGTGCCAGCAGTTTTTTGGGAGGCCCGGGCGAGCAGTACTTC
. | . | TRBJ2-7 | TRBV18 | CASSPETGSYEQYF | TGTGCCAGCTCACCAGAGACAGGATCCTACGAGCAGTACTTC
. | . | TRBJ2-5 | TRBV19 | CASSIGAVGTQYF | TGTGCCAGTAGTATTGGGGCAGTTGGGACCCAGTACTTC
few | . | TRBJ1-6 | TRBV28 | CASKDTPRGSPLHF | TGTGCCAGCAAAGACACCCCTCGGGGCTCACCCCTCCACTTT
. | TRBD2 | TRBJ2-1 | TRBV4-1 | CASSPGTKRDEQFF | TGCGCCAGCAGCCCCGGGACTAAGAGAGATGAGCAGTTCTTC
. | TRBD2 | TRBJ2-5 | TRBV5-1 | CASSLATGTSGTADHETQYF | TGCGCCAGCAGCTTGGCAACCGGGACTAGCGGGACCGCCGATCATGAGACCCAGTACTTC
. | . | TRBJ2-1 | TRBV4-2 | CASSPELWNEQFF | TGTGCCAGCAGCCCGGAACTTTGGAATGAGCAGTTCTTC
. | . | TRBJ2-1 | TRBV4-1 | CASSHQTGLNDNEQFF | TGCGCCAGCAGCCACCAGACAGGACTAAACGACAATGAGCAGTTCTTC
. | . | TRBJ1-1 | TRBV18 | CASSNNGWDYTEAFF | TGTGCCAGCTCAAATAACGGGTGGGATTACACTGAAGCTTTCTTT
. | . | TRBJ2-5 | TRBV7-2 | CASSHPSGTQYF | TGTGCCAGCAGCCACCCCTCTGGGACCCAGTACTTC
. | TRBD2 | TRBJ2-3 | TRBV27 | CASSSGGRVTQYF | TGTGCCAGCAGTTCGGGCGGGAGGGTTACGCAGTATTTT
. | . | TRBJ1-4 | TRBV2 | CASSPEYRALEKLFF | TGTGCCAGCAGTCCAGAGTACAGGGCCCTTGAAAAACTGTTTTTT
. | . | TRBJ2-1 | TRBV3-1/TRBV3-2 | CASSRASYNEQFF | TGTGCCAGCAGCCGCGCGTCCTACAATGAGCAGTTCTTC
. | TRBD1 | TRBJ2-1 | TRBV5-1 | CASSHDPGQLYNEQFF | TGCGCCAGCAGCCACGACCCGGGACAGCTCTACAATGAGCAGTTCTTC
. | TRBD1 | TRBJ1-2 | TRBV3-1/TRBV3-2 | CASSQSHPGGNYGYTF | TGTGCCAGCAGCCAATCTCATCCAGGGGGTAACTATGGCTACACCTTC
. | . | TRBJ1-3 | TRBV28 | CASSFGGYGNTIYF | TGTGCCAGCAGTTTTGGGGGGTATGGAAACACCATATATTTT
. | TRBD1 | TRBJ2-5 | TRBV28 | CASSTRTGVGETQYF | TGTGCCAGCAGTACCCGGACAGGGGTTGGGGAGACCCAGTACTTC
. | TRBD1 | TRBJ1-6 | TRBV2 | CASSDRGQVSGSPLHF | TGTGCCAGCAGTGACAGGGGGCAGGTTTCGGGTTCACCCCTCCACTTT
. | . | TRBJ2-7 | TRBV3-1/TRBV3-2 | CASSLVGYEQYF | TGTGCCAGCAGCCTTGTAGGTTACGAGCAGTACTTC
. | . | TRBJ1-2 | TRBV7-3 | CASSPSSGPSHGYTF | TGTGCCAGCAGCCCGTCTTCGGGACCCTCGCATGGCTACACCTTC
. | . | TRBJ2-5 | TRBV7-2 | CASSGDGTQYF | TGTGCCAGCAGCGGCGACGGGACCCAGTACTTC
. | TRBD2 | TRBJ2-3 | TRBV5-1 | CASSRTSGRKDTQYF | TGCGCCAGCAGCCGGACTAGCGGGAGGAAAGATACGCAGTATTTT
. | . | TRBJ2-3 | TRBV2 | CASSGWQVIGTDTQYF | TGTGCCAGCAGTGGATGGCAGGTTATAGGCACAGATACGCAGTATTTT